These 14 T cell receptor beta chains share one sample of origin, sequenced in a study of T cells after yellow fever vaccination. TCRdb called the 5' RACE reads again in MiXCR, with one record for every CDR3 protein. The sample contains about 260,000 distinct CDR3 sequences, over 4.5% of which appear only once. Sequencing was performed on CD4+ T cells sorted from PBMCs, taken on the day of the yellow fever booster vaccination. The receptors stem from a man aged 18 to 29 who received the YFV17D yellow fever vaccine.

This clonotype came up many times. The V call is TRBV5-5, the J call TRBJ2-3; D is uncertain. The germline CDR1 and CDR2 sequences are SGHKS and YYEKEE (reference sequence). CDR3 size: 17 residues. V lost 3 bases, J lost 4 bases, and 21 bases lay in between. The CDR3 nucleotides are TGTGCCAGCAGCTCAGGATGGCAGCCGGCTAGTCCAGATACGCAGTATTTT. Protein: CASSSGWQPASPDTQYF.

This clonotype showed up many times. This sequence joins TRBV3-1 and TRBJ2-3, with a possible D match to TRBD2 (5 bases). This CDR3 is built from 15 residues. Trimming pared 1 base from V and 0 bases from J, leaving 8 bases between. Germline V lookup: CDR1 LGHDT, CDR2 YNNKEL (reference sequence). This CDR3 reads CASSQASGSTDTQYF. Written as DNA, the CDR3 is TGTGCCAGCAGCCAAGCCAGCGGTAGCACAGATACGCAGTATTTT.

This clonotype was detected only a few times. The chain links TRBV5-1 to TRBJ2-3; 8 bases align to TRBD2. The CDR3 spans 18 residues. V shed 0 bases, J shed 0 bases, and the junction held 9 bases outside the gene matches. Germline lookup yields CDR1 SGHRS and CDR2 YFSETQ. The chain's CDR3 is CASSLGVAGSSSTDTQYF. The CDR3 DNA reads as TGCGCCAGCAGCTTGGGGGTAGCGGGGAGCTCAAGCACAGATACGCAGTATTTT. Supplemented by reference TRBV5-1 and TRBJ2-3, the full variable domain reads KAGVTQTPRYLIKTRGQQVTLSCSPISGHRSVSWYQQTPGQGLQFLFEYFSETQRNKGNFPGRFSGRQFSNSRSEMNVSTLELGDSALYLCASSLGVAGSSSTDTQYFGPGTRLTVL.

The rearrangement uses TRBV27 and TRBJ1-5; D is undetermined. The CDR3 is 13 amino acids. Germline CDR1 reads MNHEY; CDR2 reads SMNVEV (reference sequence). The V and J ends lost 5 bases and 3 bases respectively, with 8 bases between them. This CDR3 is CASSPWSNQPQHF. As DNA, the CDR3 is TGTGCCAGCAGTCCCTGGTCCAATCAGCCCCAGCATTTT.

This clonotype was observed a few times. The chain's CDR3 is CASSPGPSGGADTQYF. CDR3 in DNA: TGTGCCAGCAGCCCAGGACCCAGCGGGGGCGCAGATACGCAGTATTTT. The chain carries TRBV7-2 and TRBJ2-3, with 8 nucleotides matching TRBD2. Germline assignment: CDR1 SGHTA and CDR2 FQGNSA. The CDR3 covers 16 residues. V was clipped by 5 bases and J by 4 bases; unmatched bases: 11.

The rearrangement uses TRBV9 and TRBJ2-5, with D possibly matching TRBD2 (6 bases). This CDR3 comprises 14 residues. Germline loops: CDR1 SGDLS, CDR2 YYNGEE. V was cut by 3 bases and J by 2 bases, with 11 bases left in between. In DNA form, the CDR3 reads TGTGCCAGCAGCGAGGGGAGGAGACAAGAGACCCAGTACTTC. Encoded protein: CASSEGRRQETQYF.

Written as DNA, the CDR3 is TGTGCCAGCAGCCAAGATGCGGAGGGGACAGGGGGCTGGGGCTACACCTTC. Its translation is CASSQDAEGTGGWGYTF. The chain uses TRBV4-2 and TRBJ1-2; TRBD1 matches at 12 bases. CDR1 LGHNA and CDR2 YNFKEQ come from the germline V gene. V dropped 0 bases and J dropped 8; count of bases not matched to a gene: 10. The CDR3 is 17 residues long.

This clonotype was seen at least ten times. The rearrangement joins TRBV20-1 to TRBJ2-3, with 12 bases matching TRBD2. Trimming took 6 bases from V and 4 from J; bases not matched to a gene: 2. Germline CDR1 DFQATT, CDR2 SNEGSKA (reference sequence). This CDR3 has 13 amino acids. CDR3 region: CSAPSGGADTQYF. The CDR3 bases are TGCAGTGCCCCTAGCGGGGGGGCAGATACGCAGTATTTT.

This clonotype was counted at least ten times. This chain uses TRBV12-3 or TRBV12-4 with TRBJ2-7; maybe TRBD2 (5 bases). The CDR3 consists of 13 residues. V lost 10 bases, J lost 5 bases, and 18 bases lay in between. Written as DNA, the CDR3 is TGTGCCATCTCAAGGACTTCGAAAAACGAGCAGTACTTC. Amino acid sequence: CAISRTSKNEQYF.

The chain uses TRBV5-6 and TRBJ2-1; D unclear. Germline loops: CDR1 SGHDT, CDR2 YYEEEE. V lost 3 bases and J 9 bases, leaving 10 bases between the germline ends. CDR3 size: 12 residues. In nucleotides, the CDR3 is TGTGCCAGCAGCTCTCTCTCACTTGAGCAGTTCTTC. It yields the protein CASSSLSLEQFF. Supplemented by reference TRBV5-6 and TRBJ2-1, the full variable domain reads DAGVTQSPTHLIKTRGQQVTLRCSPKSGHDTVSWYQQALGQGPQFIFQYYEEEERQRGNFPDRFSGHQFPNYSSELNVNALLLGDSALYLCASSSLSLEQFFGPGTRLTVL.

The CDR3 loop is CAAASGGASGANVLTF. CDR3 in DNA: TGTGCCGCGGCGAGCGGGGGGGCCTCTGGGGCCAACGTCCTGACTTTC. This chain joins TRBV6-2 or TRBV6-3 and TRBJ2-6; 10 bases are shared with TRBD2. The V gene end was trimmed by 11 bases and the J gene end by 0 bases; junction bases not matched to a gene: 7. The CDR3 is 16 amino acids. CDR1 MNHEY and CDR2 SVGEGT come from the germline V gene.

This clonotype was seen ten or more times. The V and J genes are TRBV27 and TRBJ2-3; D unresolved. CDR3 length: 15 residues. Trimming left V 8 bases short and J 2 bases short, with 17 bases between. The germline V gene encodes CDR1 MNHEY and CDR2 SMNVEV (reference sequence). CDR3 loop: CASQDNLLFTDTQYF. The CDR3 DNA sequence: TGTGCCAGCCAAGACAACCTCCTATTCACAGATACGCAGTATTTT.

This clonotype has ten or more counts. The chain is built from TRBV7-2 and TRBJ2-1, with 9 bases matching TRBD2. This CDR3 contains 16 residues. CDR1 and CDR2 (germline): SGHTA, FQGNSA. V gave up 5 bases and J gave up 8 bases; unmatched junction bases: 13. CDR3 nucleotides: TGTGCCAGCAGCGTACCTCGGGGGACTAGCTTCCATGAGCAGTTCTTC. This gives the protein CASSVPRGTSFHEQFF.

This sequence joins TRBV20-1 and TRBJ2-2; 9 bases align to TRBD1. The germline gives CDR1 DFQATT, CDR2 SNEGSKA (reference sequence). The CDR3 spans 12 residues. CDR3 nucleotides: TGCGCTGGGACAGGGCCGACCGGGGAGCTGTTTTTT. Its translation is CAGTGPTGELFF.